The sequence of this T cell receptor beta chain was determined in a study of cytomegalovirus exposure and HLA in healthy donors. Study conclusions and caveats: Rarity held for most TCR sequences, but there were some public TCRs that occurred in many donors.

This CDR3 has 15 amino acids. V gave up 6 bases and J gave up 5 bases, with 16 bases separating them. The germline V gene encodes CDR1 MNHEY and CDR2 SVGAGI. Of note for this clone: Its antigen is not identified.

Both 60 Vbeta primers and 13 Jbeta primers went into the PCR. TCRdb's copy holds only in-frame clones and misses some; the assay was immunoSEQ multiplex PCR. The sample has about 150,000 clones, roughly 80% seen once; the top ten hold around 11%. The receptor was derived from a man between 18 and 35 years old in good health and CMV-seropositive. Sequenced sample: PBMCs. J is TRBJ2-2 and V is TRBV6-5; perhaps TRBD2 as D (6 bases). Here the CDR3 reads CASRPGLRRTGELFF. CDR3 sequence (DNA): TGTGCCAGCAGACCGGGACTCCGGAGAACCGGGGAGCTGTTTTTT.